This is a list of T cell receptor beta chains from one sample in a study of blood T cell repertoires in COVID-19. The assay was immunoSEQ multiplex PCR, and TCRdb's table has in-frame clones only and misses some. The data show 87,000 or so clones, about 80% seen once. The sample was peripheral blood. The receptors derive from a woman aged 70 to 79 with acute or convalescent COVID-19. CDR3s include the opening cysteine and the closing phenylalanine or tryptophan. Each record gives: V gene, D gene, J gene, clone size, CDR3 length, CDR3 protein, CDR3 DNA. The D gene is left open where the match is weak. Rows give clone size only sometimes, using once, few, many, or a class for an expanded clone.

V gene: TRBV5-4
D gene: TRBD2
J gene: TRBJ2-5
clone size: .
CDR3 length: 13
CDR3 protein: CASGSGAGETQYF
CDR3 DNA: TGTGCCAGCGGTAGCGGGGCTGGGGAGACCCAGTACTTC

V gene: TRBV27
D gene: .
J gene: TRBJ1-1
clone size: once
CDR3 length: 14
CDR3 protein: CASSSRGKGTEAFF
CDR3 DNA: TGTGCCAGCAGTTCCAGGGGTAAGGGCACTGAAGCTTTCTTT

V gene: TRBV29-1
D gene: .
J gene: TRBJ1-1
clone size: .
CDR3 length: 13
CDR3 protein: CSVEDLGREKAFF
CDR3 DNA: TGCAGCGTTGAAGATCTGGGGCGGGAAAAAGCTTTCTTT

V gene: TRBV27
D gene: .
J gene: TRBJ1-1
clone size: .
CDR3 length: 14
CDR3 protein: CASSLQGRYTEAFF
CDR3 DNA: TGTGCCAGCAGTTTACAGGGAAGATACACTGAAGCTTTCTTT

V gene: TRBV7-9
D gene: TRBD2
J gene: TRBJ2-2
clone size: .
CDR3 length: 15
CDR3 protein: CASRGTSGYTGELFF
CDR3 DNA: TGTGCCAGCAGGGGGACTAGCGGCTACACCGGGGAGCTGTTTTTT

V gene: TRBV5-4
D gene: TRBD1
J gene: TRBJ1-2
clone size: .
CDR3 length: 16
CDR3 protein: CASRAGTVVQNYGYTF
CDR3 DNA: TGTGCCAGCAGGGCCGGGACAGTCGTACAAAACTATGGCTACACCTTC

V gene: TRBV6-6
D gene: .
J gene: TRBJ1-6
clone size: few
CDR3 length: 13
CDR3 protein: CASSLDSNSPLHF
CDR3 DNA: TGTGCCAGCAGCTTGGACAGTAATTCACCCCTCCACTTT

V gene: TRBV7-2
D gene: TRBD1
J gene: TRBJ2-7
clone size: .
CDR3 length: 15
CDR3 protein: CASSLPDRGRYEQYF
CDR3 DNA: TGTGCCAGCAGCTTACCGGACAGGGGGAGATACGAGCAGTACTTC

V gene: TRBV6-1
D gene: TRBD2
J gene: TRBJ2-5
clone size: .
CDR3 length: 16
CDR3 protein: CASSEVAAGGGETQYF
CDR3 DNA: TGTGCCAGCAGTGAAGTTGCAGCGGGGGGAGGCGAGACCCAGTACTTC

V gene: TRBV20-1
D gene: .
J gene: TRBJ1-1
clone size: .
CDR3 length: 15
CDR3 protein: CSASSWAQTNTEAFF
CDR3 DNA: TGCAGTGCTAGTTCTTGGGCCCAAACGAACACTGAAGCTTTCTTT

V gene: TRBV7-3
D gene: TRBD1
J gene: TRBJ2-7
clone size: .
CDR3 length: 14
CDR3 protein: CASSQGQPPYEQYF
CDR3 DNA: TGTGCCAGCAGCCAGGGACAGCCACCCTACGAGCAGTACTTC

V gene: TRBV7-9
D gene: .
J gene: TRBJ1-1
clone size: .
CDR3 length: 14
CDR3 protein: CASSLIRGDTEAFF
CDR3 DNA: TGTGCCAGCAGCTTAATCAGGGGAGACACTGAAGCTTTCTTT

V gene: TRBV9
D gene: .
J gene: TRBJ1-3
clone size: once
CDR3 length: 13
CDR3 protein: CASSDQRENTIYF
CDR3 DNA: TGTGCCAGCAGCGATCAGCGGGAAAACACCATATATTTT

V gene: TRBV19
D gene: TRBD1
J gene: TRBJ1-1
clone size: .
CDR3 length: 16
CDR3 protein: CASTPQLGQGGTEAFF
CDR3 DNA: TGTGCCAGTACCCCTCAGTTAGGACAGGGAGGCACTGAAGCTTTCTTT

V gene: TRBV2
D gene: TRBD1
J gene: TRBJ1-5
clone size: .
CDR3 length: 15
CDR3 protein: CASTSEGQSYQPQHF
CDR3 DNA: TGTGCCAGCACCTCCGAGGGACAGAGTTATCAGCCCCAGCATTTT

V gene: TRBV12-3/TRBV12-4
D gene: TRBD1
J gene: TRBJ1-2
clone size: .
CDR3 length: 13
CDR3 protein: CASSLGQGYGYTF
CDR3 DNA: TGTGCCAGCAGTTTAGGACAGGGGTATGGCTACACCTTC

V gene: TRBV19
D gene: TRBD1
J gene: TRBJ1-5
clone size: once
CDR3 length: 15
CDR3 protein: CASSIRTGPNQPQHF
CDR3 DNA: TGTGCCAGTAGTATACGGACAGGTCCTAATCAGCCCCAGCATTTT

V gene: TRBV6-5
D gene: .
J gene: TRBJ2-7
clone size: once
CDR3 length: 15
CDR3 protein: CASSLSPGQIYEQYF
CDR3 DNA: TGTGCCAGCAGCTTATCCCCGGGACAAATATACGAGCAGTACTTC

V gene: TRBV5-1
D gene: .
J gene: TRBJ1-1
clone size: .
CDR3 length: 15
CDR3 protein: CASSPWGQANTEAFF
CDR3 DNA: TGCGCCAGCAGCCCATGGGGGCAGGCAAACACTGAAGCTTTCTTT

V gene: TRBV7-9
D gene: .
J gene: TRBJ1-2
clone size: .
CDR3 length: 15
CDR3 protein: CASSPRSGVLYGYTF
CDR3 DNA: TGTGCCAGCAGCCCTCGTTCAGGGGTTCTCTATGGCTACACCTTC

V gene: TRBV29-1
D gene: .
J gene: TRBJ1-1
clone size: .
CDR3 length: 12
CDR3 protein: CSVDRESSEAFF
CDR3 DNA: TGCAGCGTTGACAGGGAAAGCTCTGAAGCTTTCTTT

V gene: TRBV5-1
D gene: .
J gene: TRBJ1-1
clone size: .
CDR3 length: 13
CDR3 protein: CASSLNGEPEAFF
CDR3 DNA: TGCGCCAGCAGCCTGAACGGGGAGCCTGAAGCTTTCTTT

V gene: TRBV4-1
D gene: TRBD1
J gene: TRBJ1-6
clone size: few
CDR3 length: 17
CDR3 protein: CASSHGFRDRVNSPLHF
CDR3 DNA: TGCGCCAGCAGCCACGGTTTCCGGGACAGGGTGAATTCACCCCTCCACTTT

V gene: TRBV11-2
D gene: TRBD1
J gene: TRBJ2-7
clone size: .
CDR3 length: 16
CDR3 protein: CASSLVTGTGSREQYF
CDR3 DNA: TGTGCCAGCAGCTTAGTAACAGGGACAGGGTCCCGCGAGCAGTACTTC

V gene: TRBV6-5
D gene: .
J gene: TRBJ2-1
clone size: .
CDR3 length: 15
CDR3 protein: CASRLDTVFGGEQFF
CDR3 DNA: TGTGCCAGCAGGTTGGACACCGTCTTCGGTGGTGAGCAGTTCTTC

V gene: TRBV5-4
D gene: .
J gene: TRBJ2-5
clone size: .
CDR3 length: 13
CDR3 protein: CASTVGVGETQYF
CDR3 DNA: TGTGCCAGCACCGTCGGGGTAGGAGAGACCCAGTACTTC

V gene: TRBV5-1
D gene: TRBD1
J gene: TRBJ1-4
clone size: .
CDR3 length: 16
CDR3 protein: CASSQGQGGSSEKLFF
CDR3 DNA: TGCGCCAGCAGCCAAGGACAGGGGGGGTCAAGTGAAAAACTGTTTTTT

V gene: TRBV2
D gene: .
J gene: TRBJ1-2
clone size: once
CDR3 length: 15
CDR3 protein: CARTVQGTANDGYTF
CDR3 DNA: TGTGCCAGGACAGTACAGGGAACGGCCAATGATGGCTACACCTTC

V gene: TRBV6-5
D gene: TRBD1
J gene: TRBJ1-6
clone size: few
CDR3 length: 16
CDR3 protein: CASSYRPAGGYSPLHF
CDR3 DNA: TGTGCCAGCAGTTACCGACCTGCAGGGGGTTACTCACCCCTCCACTTT

V gene: TRBV3-1/TRBV3-2
D gene: .
J gene: TRBJ1-5
clone size: .
CDR3 length: 13
CDR3 protein: CASRGASNQPQHF
CDR3 DNA: TGTGCCAGCAGGGGGGCTAGCAATCAGCCCCAGCATTTT

V gene: TRBV14
D gene: .
J gene: TRBJ1-1
clone size: once
CDR3 length: 13
CDR3 protein: CASSLDRNTEAFF
CDR3 DNA: TGTGCCAGCAGCTTAGACAGAAACACTGAAGCTTTCTTT

V gene: TRBV5-1
D gene: .
J gene: TRBJ2-6
clone size: once
CDR3 length: 18
CDR3 protein: CASSLVGRRVSGANVLTF
CDR3 DNA: TGCGCCAGCAGCTTGGTCGGACGGCGGGTCTCTGGGGCCAACGTCCTGACTTTC

V gene: TRBV6-1
D gene: TRBD2
J gene: TRBJ2-4
clone size: .
CDR3 length: 15
CDR3 protein: CASSEARIAGYIQYF
CDR3 DNA: TGTGCCAGCAGTGAAGCGAGGATAGCGGGCTACATTCAGTACTTC

V gene: TRBV3-1/TRBV3-2
D gene: .
J gene: TRBJ2-5
clone size: .
CDR3 length: 14
CDR3 protein: CASNGPTRQETQYF
CDR3 DNA: TGTGCCAGCAATGGCCCGACACGTCAAGAGACCCAGTACTTC

V gene: TRBV27
D gene: .
J gene: TRBJ1-4
clone size: .
CDR3 length: 15
CDR3 protein: CASSLGRGINEKLFF
CDR3 DNA: TGTGCCAGCAGTTTGGGGAGGGGAATTAATGAAAAACTGTTTTTT

V gene: TRBV6-6
D gene: TRBD1
J gene: TRBJ1-1
clone size: once
CDR3 length: 16
CDR3 protein: CASSYFLPGGNTEAFF
CDR3 DNA: TGTGCCAGCAGTTACTTCCTTCCAGGGGGCAACACTGAAGCTTTCTTT

V gene: TRBV6-6
D gene: .
J gene: TRBJ2-7
clone size: once
CDR3 length: 12
CDR3 protein: CASSYTRDEQYF
CDR3 DNA: TGTGCCAGCAGTTACACCAGGGACGAGCAGTACTTC

V gene: TRBV9
D gene: TRBD1
J gene: TRBJ1-1
clone size: .
CDR3 length: 14
CDR3 protein: CASSLGQAYTEAFF
CDR3 DNA: TGTGCCAGCAGCCTTGGACAGGCCTACACTGAAGCTTTCTTT

V gene: TRBV12-3/TRBV12-4
D gene: .
J gene: TRBJ1-2
clone size: .
CDR3 length: 11
CDR3 protein: CASSLGYGYTF
CDR3 DNA: TGTGCCAGCAGCCTCGGTTACGGCTACACCTTC

V gene: TRBV2
D gene: .
J gene: TRBJ2-3
clone size: once
CDR3 length: 14
CDR3 protein: CASSARQDTDTQYF
CDR3 DNA: TGTGCCAGCAGTGCTCGCCAGGACACAGATACGCAGTATTTT

V gene: TRBV19
D gene: TRBD2
J gene: TRBJ2-1
clone size: once
CDR3 length: 14
CDR3 protein: CASRAPGGRNEQFF
CDR3 DNA: TGTGCCAGTAGGGCCCCGGGGGGGCGCAATGAGCAGTTCTTC

V gene: TRBV9
D gene: .
J gene: TRBJ2-2
clone size: .
CDR3 length: 17
CDR3 protein: CASSPRRGLTNTGELFF
CDR3 DNA: TGTGCCAGCAGCCCTAGGCGGGGGCTCACGAACACCGGGGAGCTGTTTTTT

V gene: TRBV3-1/TRBV3-2
D gene: .
J gene: TRBJ2-3
clone size: .
CDR3 length: 14
CDR3 protein: CASSSGSFGDTQYF
CDR3 DNA: TGTGCCAGCAGTTCTGGGAGTTTTGGAGATACGCAGTATTTT

V gene: TRBV24-1
D gene: TRBD1
J gene: TRBJ1-2
clone size: .
CDR3 length: 16
CDR3 protein: CATSDPRQGALYGYTF
CDR3 DNA: TGTGCCACCAGTGACCCAAGACAGGGGGCCCTCTATGGCTACACCTTC

V gene: TRBV3-1/TRBV3-2
D gene: TRBD2
J gene: TRBJ2-5
clone size: .
CDR3 length: 16
CDR3 protein: CASSQPRGGPQETQYF
CDR3 DNA: TGTGCCAGCAGCCAACCCCGGGGGGGCCCGCAAGAGACCCAGTACTTC

V gene: TRBV15
D gene: TRBD1
J gene: TRBJ1-1
clone size: .
CDR3 length: 16
CDR3 protein: CATSSGRQGKATEAFF
CDR3 DNA: TGTGCCACCAGCAGTGGAAGACAGGGGAAGGCCACTGAAGCTTTCTTT

V gene: TRBV5-1
D gene: TRBD1
J gene: TRBJ1-1
clone size: .
CDR3 length: 16
CDR3 protein: CASKGTGATMNTEAFF
CDR3 DNA: TGCGCCAGCAAGGGGACAGGGGCTACCATGAACACTGAAGCTTTCTTT

V gene: TRBV3-1/TRBV3-2
D gene: .
J gene: TRBJ1-2
clone size: once
CDR3 length: 15
CDR3 protein: CASSSYSLSSYGYTF
CDR3 DNA: TGTGCCAGCAGTTCATACAGCCTCAGCTCGTATGGCTACACCTTC

V gene: TRBV4-1
D gene: TRBD2
J gene: TRBJ2-3
clone size: once
CDR3 length: 16
CDR3 protein: CASSQTSGDPGDTQYF
CDR3 DNA: TGCGCCAGCAGCCAAACAAGCGGGGACCCAGGGGATACGCAGTATTTT

V gene: TRBV19
D gene: .
J gene: TRBJ1-1
clone size: .
CDR3 length: 14
CDR3 protein: CASSINRAVPEAFF
CDR3 DNA: TGTGCCAGTAGTATAAACAGGGCGGTCCCTGAAGCTTTCTTT

V gene: TRBV7-3
D gene: TRBD1
J gene: TRBJ1-2
clone size: medium-sized
CDR3 length: 13
CDR3 protein: CASSMQGAQGYTF
CDR3 DNA: TGTGCCAGCAGCATGCAGGGGGCGCAGGGCTACACCTTC

V gene: TRBV11-2
D gene: .
J gene: TRBJ1-1
clone size: .
CDR3 length: 15
CDR3 protein: CASSFTGTMNTEAFF
CDR3 DNA: TGTGCCAGCAGCTTTACCGGGACAATGAACACTGAAGCTTTCTTT